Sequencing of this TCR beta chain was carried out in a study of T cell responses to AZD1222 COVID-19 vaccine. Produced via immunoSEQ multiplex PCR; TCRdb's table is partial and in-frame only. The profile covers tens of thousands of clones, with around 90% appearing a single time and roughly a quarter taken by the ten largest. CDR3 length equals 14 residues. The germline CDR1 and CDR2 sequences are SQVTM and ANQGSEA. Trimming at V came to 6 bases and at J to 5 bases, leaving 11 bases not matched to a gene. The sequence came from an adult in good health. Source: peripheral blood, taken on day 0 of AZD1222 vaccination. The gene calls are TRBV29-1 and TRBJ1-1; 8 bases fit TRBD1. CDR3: CSVHPTGEGTEAFF. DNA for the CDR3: TGCAGCGTGCACCCGACAGGGGAAGGGACTGAAGCTTTCTTT.